This TCR beta chain was sequenced during a study of CD8+CD57+ T cells in acquired aplastic anemia. This CDR3 spans 14 amino acids. Germline CDR1 and CDR2: MGHDK and SYGVNS. Trimming removed 2 bases from V and 8 bases from J; junction bases left unmatched: 8. Genomic DNA acted as the template from which TCR beta VDJ combination and CDR3 sequence profiling were carried out. TCRdb analysed the reads with MiXCR anew, one entry per CDR3 protein. The profile shows just over 450,000 distinct CDR3 sequences, roughly 34% of them singletons. Sequencing was done on patients that had shown CD8+CD57+ cell expansion by flow cytometry.

Sequencing used sorted CD4+, CD8+, or CD8+CD57+ T cells (not recorded which) from PBMCs. The chain combines TRBV25-1 with TRBJ1-2; 7 bases are shared with TRBD1. The receptor's source is a human donor with aplastic anemia. The CDR3 region has the DNA TGTGCCAGCAGTGAAAGGCAGGGGGGAGGAGGCTACACCTTC. Its protein is CASSERQGGGGYTF.